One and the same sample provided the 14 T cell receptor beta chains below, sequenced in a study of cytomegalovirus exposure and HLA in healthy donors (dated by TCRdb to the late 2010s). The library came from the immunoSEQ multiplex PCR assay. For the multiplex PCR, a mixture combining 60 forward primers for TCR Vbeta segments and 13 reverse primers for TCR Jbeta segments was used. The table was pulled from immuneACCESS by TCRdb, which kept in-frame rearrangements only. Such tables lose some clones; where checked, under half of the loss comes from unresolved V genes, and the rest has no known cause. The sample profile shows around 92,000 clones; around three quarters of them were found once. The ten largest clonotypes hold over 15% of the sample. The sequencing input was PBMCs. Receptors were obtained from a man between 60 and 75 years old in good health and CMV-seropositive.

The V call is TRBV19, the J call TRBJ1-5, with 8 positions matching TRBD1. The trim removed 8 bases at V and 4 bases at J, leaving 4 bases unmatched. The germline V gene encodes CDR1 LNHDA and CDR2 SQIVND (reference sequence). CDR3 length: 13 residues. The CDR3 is CASSDRENQPQHF. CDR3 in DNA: TGTGCCAGTTCGGACAGGGAGAATCAGCCCCAGCATTTT.

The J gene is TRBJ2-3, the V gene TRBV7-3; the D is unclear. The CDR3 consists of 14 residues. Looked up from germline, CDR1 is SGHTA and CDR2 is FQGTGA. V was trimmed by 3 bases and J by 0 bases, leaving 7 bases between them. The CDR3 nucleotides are TGTGCCAGCAGCTTCGTTAGTAGCACAGATACGCAGTATTTT. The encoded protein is CASSFVSSTDTQYF.

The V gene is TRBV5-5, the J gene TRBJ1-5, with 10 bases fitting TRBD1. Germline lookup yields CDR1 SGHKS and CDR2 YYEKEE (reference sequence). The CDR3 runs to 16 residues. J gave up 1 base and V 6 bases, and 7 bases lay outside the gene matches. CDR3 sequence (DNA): TGTGCCAGCACCCGGACAGGGGGAAGGAGCAATCAGCCCCAGCATTTT. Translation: CASTRTGGRSNQPQHF.

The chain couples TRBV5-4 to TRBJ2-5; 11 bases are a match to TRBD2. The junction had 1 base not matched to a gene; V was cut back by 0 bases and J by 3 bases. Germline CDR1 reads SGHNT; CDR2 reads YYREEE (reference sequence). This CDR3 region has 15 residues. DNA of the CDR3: TGTGCCAGCAGCTTGGCTAGCGGGGGGAAAGAGACCCAGTACTTC. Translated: CASSLASGGKETQYF.

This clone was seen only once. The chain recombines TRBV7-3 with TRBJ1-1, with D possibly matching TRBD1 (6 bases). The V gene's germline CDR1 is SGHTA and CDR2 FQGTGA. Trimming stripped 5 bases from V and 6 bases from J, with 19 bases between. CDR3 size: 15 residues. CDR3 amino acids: CASSRIRQERAEAFF. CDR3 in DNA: TGTGCCAGCAGCAGAATAAGACAGGAACGGGCTGAAGCTTTCTTT.

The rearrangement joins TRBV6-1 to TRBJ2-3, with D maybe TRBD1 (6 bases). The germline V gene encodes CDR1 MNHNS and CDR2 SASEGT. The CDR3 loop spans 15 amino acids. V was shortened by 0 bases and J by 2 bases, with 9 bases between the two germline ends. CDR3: CASSEAGALTDTQYF. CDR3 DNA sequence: TGTGCCAGCAGTGAAGCGGGGGCCCTCACAGATACGCAGTATTTT.

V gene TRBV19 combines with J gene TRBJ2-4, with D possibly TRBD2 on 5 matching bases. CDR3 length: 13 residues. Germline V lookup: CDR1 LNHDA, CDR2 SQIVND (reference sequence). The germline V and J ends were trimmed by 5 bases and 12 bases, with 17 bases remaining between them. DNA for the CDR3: TGTGCCAGTAGTTCCCGGGATCTAAGGACTCAGTACTTC. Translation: CASSSRDLRTQYF.

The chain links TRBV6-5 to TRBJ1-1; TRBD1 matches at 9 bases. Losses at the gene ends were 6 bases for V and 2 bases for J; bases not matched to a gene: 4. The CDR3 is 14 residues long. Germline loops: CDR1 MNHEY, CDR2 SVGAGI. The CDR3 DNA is TGTGCCAGCAGACGACAGGGGGAAAACACTGAAGCTTTCTTT. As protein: CASRRQGENTEAFF.

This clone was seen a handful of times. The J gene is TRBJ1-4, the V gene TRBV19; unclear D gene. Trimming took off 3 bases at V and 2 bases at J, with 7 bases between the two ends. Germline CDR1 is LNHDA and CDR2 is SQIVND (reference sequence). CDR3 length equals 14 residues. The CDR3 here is CASSIGRTNEKLFF. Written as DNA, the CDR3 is TGTGCCAGTAGTATTGGCAGGACTAATGAAAAACTGTTTTTT.

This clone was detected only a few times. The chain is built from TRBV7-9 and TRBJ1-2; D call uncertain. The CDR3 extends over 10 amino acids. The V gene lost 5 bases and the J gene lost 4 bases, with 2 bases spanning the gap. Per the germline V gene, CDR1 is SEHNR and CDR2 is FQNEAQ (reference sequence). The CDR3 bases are TGTGCCAGCAGCCTCTATGGCTACACCTTC. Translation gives CASSLYGYTF.

In nucleotides, the CDR3 is TGTGCCAGCAGGGGGGTCCTGAACACTGAAGCTTTCTTT. Translated, it gives CASRGVLNTEAFF. The genes are TRBV19 and TRBJ1-1, with TRBD1 matching 7 bases. CDR3 length equals 13 residues. The trim removed 9 bases at V and 0 bases at J, leaving 4 bases unmatched. Germline V gene sequence: CDR1 LNHDA, CDR2 SQIVND (reference sequence).

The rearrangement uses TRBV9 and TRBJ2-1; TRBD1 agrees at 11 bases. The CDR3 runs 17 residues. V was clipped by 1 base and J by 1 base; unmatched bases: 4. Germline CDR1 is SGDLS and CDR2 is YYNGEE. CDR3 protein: CASSVRGQGASYNEQFF. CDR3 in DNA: TGTGCCAGCAGCGTAAGAGGACAGGGGGCATCCTACAATGAGCAGTTCTTC.

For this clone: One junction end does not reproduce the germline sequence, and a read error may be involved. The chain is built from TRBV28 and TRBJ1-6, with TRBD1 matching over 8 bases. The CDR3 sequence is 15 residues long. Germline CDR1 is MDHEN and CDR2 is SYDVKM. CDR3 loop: CASSSEDRANSSLHF. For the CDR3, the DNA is TGTGCCAGCAGTTCAGAGGACAGGGCCAATTCATCCCTCCACTTT.

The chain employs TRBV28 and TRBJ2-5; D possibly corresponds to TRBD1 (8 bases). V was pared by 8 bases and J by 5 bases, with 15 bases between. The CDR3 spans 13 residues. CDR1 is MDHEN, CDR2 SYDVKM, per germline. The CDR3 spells CASDDRGGETQYF. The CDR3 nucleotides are TGTGCCAGCGATGACAGGGGAGGGGAGACCCAGTACTTC.